This record concerns one TCR beta chain sequence. This clonotype has only a few counts. The antigen this receptor binds is unknown. Nothing much larger sits one base from this clone, and base qualities are not available. RNA was extracted with the RNeasy kit and roughly 0.5 to 1 ug was reverse transcribed using random hexamers. TCR beta CDR3 regions were amplified with the immunoSEQ multiplex PCR assay covering 54 Vbeta and 13 Jbeta segments. To correct PCR amplification bias, a synthetic template baseline was used for both primer optimization and computational correction. For the original study's pipeline: Reads were annotated to V, D and J genes according to IMGT and were analyzed with immunoSEQ Analyzer, with only productive sequences retained. Clonality was computed as one minus Shannon entropy normalized by log2 of the number of productive unique sequences. For each patient and control, public and private clones were evaluated within the 100 most prevalent clones. Susac-specific clones were defined as absent from healthy and MS cohorts, 850 to 1,300 published viral clones and other ImmuneACCESS disease sequences. TCRdb passed the public sequencing reads through fastp at Q25 and MiXCR, retaining productive beta sequences. When rows share a CDR3 protein, they turn into one entry using the most common DNA and genes. The V and J calls and clone size come from TCRdb's table, not from the authors' own analysis. The sample includes 1,500 or so distinct CDR3 sequences, with 50% to 75% observed a single time. In total, the top ten clones hold 15% to 20% of the sample.

The germline V gene gives CDR1 as MNHNS and CDR2 as SASEGT. Trimming takes 6 bases from V and 5 bases from J, and the germline ends sit 13 bases apart. Spanning cysteine to phenylalanine, the CDR3 consists of 13 amino acids. The kept DNA is CDR3 alone, 39 bases in frame from the first base. Memory subsets for TEMRA sorting were defined by CD27 and CD45RA staining, since CD62L is shed upon thawing. Peripheral blood CD8+ and CD4+ T cells from healthy donors, Susac syndrome patients and multiple sclerosis patients were profiled by high-throughput TCR beta sequencing. Both total CD8+ T cells and sorted CD8+ TEMRA cells were sequenced from over five Susac syndrome patients. The Susac syndrome patients fulfilled recently defined diagnostic criteria for definite or probable disease. Bulk CD8+ and CD4+ T cells were purified by magnetic negative isolation, whereas CD8+ TEMRA cells were enriched by FACS. Blood was collected in EDTA tubes and processed within 24 hours, with PBMCs isolated through density gradient centrifugation. PBMCs destined for TCR sequencing were cryopreserved in liquid nitrogen and later thawed in a 37 °C water bath. Using fluorescence-activated cell sorting on a BD FACSAria III, CD8+ TEMRA cells were enriched from thawed PBMCs. A purity of at least 90% was achieved for sorted or isolated CD4+, CD8+ and CD8+ TEMRA cells.

The data were obtained in a study of CD8 T cells in Susac syndrome (dated by TCRdb to between 2019 and 2020). For context, the study as a whole: Of the Susac syndrome patients who were sequenced, about six had clinically active disease and about 8 were in clinical remission. At blood withdrawal, Susac syndrome patients were therapy-naive, treated with corticosteroids (with IVIg additionally given to some), or treated with IVIg alone. Repertoire sequencing was used to test whether CD8+ T cell activation and differentiation in Susac syndrome was antigen driven. Clonality of the CD8+ T cell repertoire was compared between roughly twelve healthy donors, approximately 14 Susac syndrome patients and under 16 multiple sclerosis patients. What the authors observed across the whole study: The TCR sequencing and HLA analysis was acknowledged to have included a relatively small number of individuals. Clonal expansion was seen in Susac syndrome CD8+ repertoires, peaking in CD8+ TEMRA cells and being greater in clinically active patients than in remitting ones. Some 15 and five Susac-specific public clones were found in the total CD8+ and CD8+ TEMRA repertoires, respectively.

This clonotype originated in a human donor with Susac syndrome. The sequence links TRBV6-1 to TRBJ1-1; matching of 5 bases hints at TRBD1 as the D gene. The sample taken for sequencing was CD8+ TEMRA cells from PBMCs. The cell subset or site tag for this specimen amounts to: FACS-sorted terminally differentiated effector memory CD8+ T cells re-expressing CD45RA (CD8+ TEMRA). CDR3 reads: CASRSTEGTEAFF. The DNA sequence reads TGTGCCAGCAGATCGACAGAGGGAACTGAAGCTTTCTTT.